One sample yielded the 2 T cell receptor beta chains listed below, sequenced in a study of vaccination and CD4 T cells after COVID-19. Cultured CD4+ T cell DNA underwent sequencing with the Oncomine TCR Beta short-read assay. MiXCR was run by TCRdb on the PCR reads, yielding one entry per CDR3 protein. The sample holds some 15,000 distinct CDR3 sequences; around 60% are singletons and the top ten take over 7.5%. Specified treatment: roughly nine-day PBMC culture with coronavirus spike peptide pools or control peptides (ViraFEST assay). For these receptors, no antigen is known. The source material was CD4+ T cells from blood, cultured in vitro. The receptor set was obtained from a human donor who had recovered from COVID-19.

This sequence joins TRBV24-1 and TRBJ1-2; a possible D gene is TRBD1 (5 bases). Germline CDR1 KGHDR, CDR2 SFDVKD. CDR3 length: 12 amino acids. Trimming left V 3 bases short and J 8 bases short, with 9 bases between. The CDR3 DNA reads TGTGCCACCAGTGATCAGGGTTGGGGCTACACCTTC. It translates to CATSDQGWGYTF.

This chain's CDR3 is CASSSWTGGTEAFF. The CDR3 nucleotides read TGTGCCAGCAGTTCTTGGACAGGGGGCACTGAAGCTTTCTTT. This rearrangement joins TRBV12-3 or TRBV12-4 to TRBJ1-1; TRBD1 matches at 10 bases. This CDR3 contains 14 residues. V dropped 4 bases and J dropped 4; count of bases not matched to a gene: 3.